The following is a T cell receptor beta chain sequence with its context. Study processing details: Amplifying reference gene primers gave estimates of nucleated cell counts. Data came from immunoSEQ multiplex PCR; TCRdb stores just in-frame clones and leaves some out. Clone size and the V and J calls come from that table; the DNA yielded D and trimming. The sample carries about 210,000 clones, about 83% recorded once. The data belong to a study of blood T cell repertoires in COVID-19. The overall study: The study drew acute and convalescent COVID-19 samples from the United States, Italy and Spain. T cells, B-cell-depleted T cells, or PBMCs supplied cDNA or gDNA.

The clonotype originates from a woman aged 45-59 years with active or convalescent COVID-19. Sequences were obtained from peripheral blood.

CDR3 DNA: TGTGCCAGCAGTCAGTTCGGGTCAATTGGAAACACCATATATTTT. This sequence encodes CASSQFGSIGNTIYF. The chain uses TRBV6-5 and TRBJ1-3; D uncertain. Looked up from germline, CDR1 is MNHEY and CDR2 is SVGAGI. Trimming pared 5 bases from V and 3 bases from J, leaving 14 bases between. The CDR3 sequence is 15 residues long.